The T cell receptor (beta chain) under discussion was sequenced for a study of T-cell reconstitution after alpha-beta-depleted transplantation in children. Study findings and constraints: Newly generated T cells supplied most T-cell counts and diversity one year post-transplant. Several hundred graft clones that had expanded were reportedly the source of alpha-beta T cells about two months after transplant.

Of note for this clonotype: No antigen is known for it.

V was pared by 5 bases and J by 3 bases, with 11 bases between. The V gene's germline CDR1 is SGHRS and CDR2 YFSETQ. The CDR3 covers 13 residues. Researchers prepared the TCRbeta library using unique molecular identifiers, the study reports. MiXCR, run by TCRdb on the PCR reads, gives a single entry per CDR3 protein. This sample has about 580,000 distinct CDR3 sequences; more than 20% occur once, and the top ten carry less than 40%. The receptor was derived from a boy under two years old with Wiskott-Aldrich syndrome, due to receive a stem cell transplant. The rearrangement uses TRBV5-1 and TRBJ1-1; D ambiguous. The specimen comprised PBMCs, sampled before TCRalphabeta/CD19-depleted stem cell transplant. CDR3 amino acids: CASRNGWDTEAFF. The DNA of the CDR3 is TGCGCCAGCAGAAACGGTTGGGACACTGAAGCTTTCTTT. Combining the CDR3 with reference TRBV5-1 and TRBJ1-1 gives the whole variable domain KAGVTQTPRYLIKTRGQQVTLSCSPISGHRSVSWYQQTPGQGLQFLFEYFSETQRNKGNFPGRFSGRQFSNSRSEMNVSTLELGDSALYLCASRNGWDTEAFFGQGTRLTVV.